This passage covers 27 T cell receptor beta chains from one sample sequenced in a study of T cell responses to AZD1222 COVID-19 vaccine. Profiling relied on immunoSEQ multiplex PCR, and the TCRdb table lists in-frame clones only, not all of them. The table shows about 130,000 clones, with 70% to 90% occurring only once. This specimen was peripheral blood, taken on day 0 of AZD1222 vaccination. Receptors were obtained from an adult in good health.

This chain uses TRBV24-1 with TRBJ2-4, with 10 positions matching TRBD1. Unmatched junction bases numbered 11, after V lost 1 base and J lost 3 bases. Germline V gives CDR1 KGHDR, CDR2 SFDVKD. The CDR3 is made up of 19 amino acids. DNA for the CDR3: TGTGCCACCAGTGATTTCGGACCAGCGGGACAGGGGTTCAAAAACATTCAGTACTTC. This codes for CATSDFGPAGQGFKNIQYF.

The CDR3 is CASSISGARSPFF. The DNA of the CDR3 is TGTGCCAGTAGTATTAGTGGGGCGAGATCCCCTTTCTTC. The rearrangement joins TRBV19 to TRBJ2-1; tentatively, D is TRBD1 (5 bases). CDR1 is LNHDA and CDR2 is SQIVND in the germline V gene (reference sequence). The CDR3 loop spans 13 amino acids. V lost 3 bases and J lost 16, with 19 bases in between.

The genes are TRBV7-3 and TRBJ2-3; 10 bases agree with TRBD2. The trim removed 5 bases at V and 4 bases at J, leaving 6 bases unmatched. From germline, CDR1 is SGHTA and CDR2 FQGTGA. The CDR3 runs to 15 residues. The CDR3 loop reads CASSPAGGPSDTQYF. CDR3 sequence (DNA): TGTGCCAGCAGCCCAGCGGGGGGGCCTTCAGATACGCAGTATTTT.

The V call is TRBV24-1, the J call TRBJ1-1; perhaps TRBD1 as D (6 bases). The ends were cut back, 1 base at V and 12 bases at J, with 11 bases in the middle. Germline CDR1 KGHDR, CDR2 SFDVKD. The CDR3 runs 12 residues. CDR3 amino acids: CATSDFQGKPFF. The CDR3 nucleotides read TGTGCCACCAGTGATTTCCAGGGGAAACCTTTCTTT.

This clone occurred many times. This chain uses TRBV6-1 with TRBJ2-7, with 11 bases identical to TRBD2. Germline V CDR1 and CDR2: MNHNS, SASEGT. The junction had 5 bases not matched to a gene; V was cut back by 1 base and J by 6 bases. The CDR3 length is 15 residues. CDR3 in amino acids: CASSEEVAGGFEQYF. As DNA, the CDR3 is TGTGCCAGCAGTGAAGAAGTAGCGGGGGGGTTCGAGCAGTACTTC.

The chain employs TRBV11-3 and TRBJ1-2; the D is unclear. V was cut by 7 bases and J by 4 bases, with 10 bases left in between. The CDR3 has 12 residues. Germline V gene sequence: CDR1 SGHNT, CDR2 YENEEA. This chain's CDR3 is CASTEGGYGYTF. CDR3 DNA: TGTGCCAGCACCGAGGGCGGCTATGGCTACACCTTC.

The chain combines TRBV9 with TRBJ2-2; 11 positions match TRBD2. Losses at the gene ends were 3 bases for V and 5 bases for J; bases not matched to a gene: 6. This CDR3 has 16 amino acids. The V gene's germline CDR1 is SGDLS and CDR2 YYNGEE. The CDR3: CASSGLAGFSTGELFF. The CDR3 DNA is TGTGCCAGCAGCGGACTAGCGGGATTTTCAACCGGGGAGCTGTTTTTT.

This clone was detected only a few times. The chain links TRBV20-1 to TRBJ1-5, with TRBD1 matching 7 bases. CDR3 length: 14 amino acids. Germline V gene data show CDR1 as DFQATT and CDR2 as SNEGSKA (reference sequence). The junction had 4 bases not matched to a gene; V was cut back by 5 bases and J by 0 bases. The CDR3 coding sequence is TGCAGTGCTGGTGACAGGGATAGCAATCAGCCCCAGCATTTT. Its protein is CSAGDRDSNQPQHF.

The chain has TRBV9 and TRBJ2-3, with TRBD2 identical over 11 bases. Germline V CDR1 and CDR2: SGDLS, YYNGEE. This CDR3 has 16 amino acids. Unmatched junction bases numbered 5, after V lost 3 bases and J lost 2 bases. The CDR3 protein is CASSETLAGDTDTQYF. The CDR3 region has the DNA TGTGCCAGCAGCGAGACACTAGCGGGGGACACAGATACGCAGTATTTT.

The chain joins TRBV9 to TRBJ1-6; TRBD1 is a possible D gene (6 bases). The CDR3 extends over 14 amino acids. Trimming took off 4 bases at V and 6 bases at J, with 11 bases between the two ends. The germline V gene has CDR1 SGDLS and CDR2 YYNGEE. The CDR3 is CASSRGQPNSPLHF. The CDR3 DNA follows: TGTGCCAGCAGCCGGGGACAACCTAATTCACCCCTCCACTTT.

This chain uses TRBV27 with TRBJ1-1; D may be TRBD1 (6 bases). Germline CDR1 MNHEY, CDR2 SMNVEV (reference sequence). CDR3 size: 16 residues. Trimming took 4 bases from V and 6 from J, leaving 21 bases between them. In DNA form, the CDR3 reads TGTGCCAGCAGTTCCCTCCTCACTGACAGGTGGGCTGAAGCTTTCTTT. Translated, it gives CASSSLLTDRWAEAFF.

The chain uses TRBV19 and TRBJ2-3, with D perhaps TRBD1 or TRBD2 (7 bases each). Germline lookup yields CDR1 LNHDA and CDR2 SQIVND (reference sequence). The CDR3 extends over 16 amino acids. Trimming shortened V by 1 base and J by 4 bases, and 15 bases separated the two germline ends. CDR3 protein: CASSIVGGGSSDTQYF. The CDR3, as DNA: TGTGCCAGTAGTATAGTGGGAGGGGGCTCTTCAGATACGCAGTATTTT.

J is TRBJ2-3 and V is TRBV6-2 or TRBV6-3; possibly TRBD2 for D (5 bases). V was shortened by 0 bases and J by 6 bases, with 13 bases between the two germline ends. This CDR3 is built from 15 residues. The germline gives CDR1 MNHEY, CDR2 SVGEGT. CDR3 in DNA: TGTGCCAGCAGTTACTCTCTAGCAAGAAGGGATACGCAGTATTTT. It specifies CASSYSLARRDTQYF.

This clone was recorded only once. The CDR3 DNA reads TGCGCCAGCAGCCGAGACAGGGGGAACACTGAAGCTTTCTTT. It specifies CASSRDRGNTEAFF. The genes are TRBV5-1 and TRBJ1-1; TRBD1 agrees at 8 bases. The V gene's germline CDR1 is SGHRS and CDR2 YFSETQ. This CDR3 region has 14 residues. V shed 4 bases, J shed 1 base, and the junction held 3 bases outside the gene matches.

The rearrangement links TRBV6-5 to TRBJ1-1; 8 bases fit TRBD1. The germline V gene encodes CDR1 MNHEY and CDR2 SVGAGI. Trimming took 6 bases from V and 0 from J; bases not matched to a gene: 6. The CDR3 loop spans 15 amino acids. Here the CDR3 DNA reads TGTGCCAGCAGGATGGACAGGGTGGTGAACACTGAAGCTTTCTTT. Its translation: CASRMDRVVNTEAFF.

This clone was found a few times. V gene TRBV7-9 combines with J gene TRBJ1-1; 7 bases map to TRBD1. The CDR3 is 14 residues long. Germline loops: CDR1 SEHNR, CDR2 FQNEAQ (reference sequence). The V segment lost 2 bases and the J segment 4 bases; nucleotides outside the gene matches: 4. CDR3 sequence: CASSLTGEITEAFF. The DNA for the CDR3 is TGTGCCAGCAGCTTAACAGGGGAGATCACTGAAGCTTTCTTT.

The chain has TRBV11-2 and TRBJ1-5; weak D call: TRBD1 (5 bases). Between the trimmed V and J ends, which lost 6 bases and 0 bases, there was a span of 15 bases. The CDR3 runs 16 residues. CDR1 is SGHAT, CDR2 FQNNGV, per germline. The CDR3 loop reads CASSQRGRGSNQPQHF. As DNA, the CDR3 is TGTGCCAGCAGTCAACGGGGGAGGGGTAGCAATCAGCCCCAGCATTTT.

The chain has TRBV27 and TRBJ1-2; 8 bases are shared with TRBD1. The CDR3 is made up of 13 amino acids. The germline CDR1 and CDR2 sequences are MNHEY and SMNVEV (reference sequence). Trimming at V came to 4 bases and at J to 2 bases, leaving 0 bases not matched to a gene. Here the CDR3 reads CASSWTGNYGYTF. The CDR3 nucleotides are TGTGCCAGCAGTTGGACAGGGAACTATGGCTACACCTTC.

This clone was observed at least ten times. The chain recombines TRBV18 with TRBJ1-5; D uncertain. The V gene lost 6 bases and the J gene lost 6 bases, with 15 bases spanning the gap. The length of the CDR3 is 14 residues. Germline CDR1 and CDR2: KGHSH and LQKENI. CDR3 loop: CASSQDGWGQPQHF. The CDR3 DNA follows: TGTGCCAGCTCGCAGGACGGGTGGGGTCAGCCCCAGCATTTT.

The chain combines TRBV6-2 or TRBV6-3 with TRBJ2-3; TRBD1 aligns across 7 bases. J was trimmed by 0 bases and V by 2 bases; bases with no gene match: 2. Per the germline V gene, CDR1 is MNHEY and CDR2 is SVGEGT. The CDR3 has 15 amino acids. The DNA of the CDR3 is TGTGCCAGCAGTTACCAGACAGGGAGCACAGATACGCAGTATTTT. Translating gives CASSYQTGSTDTQYF.

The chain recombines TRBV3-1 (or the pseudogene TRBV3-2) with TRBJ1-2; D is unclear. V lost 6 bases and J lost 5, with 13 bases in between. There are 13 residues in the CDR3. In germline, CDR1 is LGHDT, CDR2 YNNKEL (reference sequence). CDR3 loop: CASRNNSGYGYTF. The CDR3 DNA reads TGTGCCAGCAGGAATAACTCGGGGTATGGCTACACCTTC.

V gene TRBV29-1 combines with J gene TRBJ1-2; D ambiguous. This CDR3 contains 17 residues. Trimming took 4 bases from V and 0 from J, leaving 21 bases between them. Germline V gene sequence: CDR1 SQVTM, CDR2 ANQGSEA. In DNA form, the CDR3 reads TGCAGCGTTGGGGATCTTTCTTATTTTGACACTAACTATGGCTACACCTTC. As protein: CSVGDLSYFDTNYGYTF.

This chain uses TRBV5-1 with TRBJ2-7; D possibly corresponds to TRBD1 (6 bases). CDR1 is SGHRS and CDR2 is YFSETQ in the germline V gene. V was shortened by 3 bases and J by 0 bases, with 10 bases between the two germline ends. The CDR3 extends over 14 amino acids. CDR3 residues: CASSYGQPSYEQYF. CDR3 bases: TGCGCCAGCAGCTACGGACAGCCCTCCTACGAGCAGTACTTC. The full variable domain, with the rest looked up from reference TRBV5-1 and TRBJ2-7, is KAGVTQTPRYLIKTRGQQVTLSCSPISGHRSVSWYQQTPGQGLQFLFEYFSETQRNKGNFPGRFSGRQFSNSRSEMNVSTLELGDSALYLCASSYGQPSYEQYFGPGTRLTVT.

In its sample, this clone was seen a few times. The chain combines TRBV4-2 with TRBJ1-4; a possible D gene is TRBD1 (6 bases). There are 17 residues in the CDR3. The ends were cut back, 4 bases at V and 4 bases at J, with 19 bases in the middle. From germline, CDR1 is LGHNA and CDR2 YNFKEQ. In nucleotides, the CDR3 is TGTGCCAGCAGCCCAGTAGCCCCGGGACAAGATAATGAAAAACTGTTTTTT. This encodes CASSPVAPGQDNEKLFF.

CDR3 in DNA: TGTGCCAGCAGCCACCTCGGGGGGACCTACGAGCAGTACTTC. As protein: CASSHLGGTYEQYF. The chain is built from TRBV14 and TRBJ2-7, with TRBD2 identical over 7 bases. The CDR3 consists of 14 residues. Germline CDR1 SGHDN, CDR2 FVKESK. Losses at the gene ends were 3 bases for V and 2 bases for J; bases not matched to a gene: 4.

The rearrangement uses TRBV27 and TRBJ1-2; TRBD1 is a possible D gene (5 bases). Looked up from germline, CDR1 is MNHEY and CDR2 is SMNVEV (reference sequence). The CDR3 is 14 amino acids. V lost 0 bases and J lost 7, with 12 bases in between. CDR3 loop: CASSLSARVGGYTF. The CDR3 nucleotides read TGTGCCAGCAGTTTATCCGCCAGGGTCGGTGGCTACACCTTC.

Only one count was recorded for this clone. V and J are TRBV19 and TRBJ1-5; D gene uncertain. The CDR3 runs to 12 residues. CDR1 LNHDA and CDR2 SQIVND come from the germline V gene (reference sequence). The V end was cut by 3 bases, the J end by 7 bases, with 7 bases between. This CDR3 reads CASSIPPQPQHF. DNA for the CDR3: TGTGCCAGTAGTATCCCCCCACAGCCCCAGCATTTT. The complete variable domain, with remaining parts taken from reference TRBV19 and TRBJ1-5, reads DGGITQSPKYLFRKEGQNVTLSCEQNLNHDAMYWYRQDPGQGLRLIYYSQIVNDFQKGDIAEGYSVSREKKESFPLTVTSAQKNPTAFYLCASSIPPQPQHFGDGTRLSIL.